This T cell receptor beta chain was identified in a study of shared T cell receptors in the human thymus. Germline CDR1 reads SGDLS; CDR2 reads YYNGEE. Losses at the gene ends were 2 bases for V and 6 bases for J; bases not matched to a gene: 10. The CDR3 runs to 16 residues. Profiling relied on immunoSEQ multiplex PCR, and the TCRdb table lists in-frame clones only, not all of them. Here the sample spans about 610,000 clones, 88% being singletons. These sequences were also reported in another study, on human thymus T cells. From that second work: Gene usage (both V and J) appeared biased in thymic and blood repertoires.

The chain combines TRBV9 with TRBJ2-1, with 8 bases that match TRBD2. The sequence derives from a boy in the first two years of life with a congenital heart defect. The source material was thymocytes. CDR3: CASSVGGGRPGNEQFF. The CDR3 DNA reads TGTGCCAGCAGCGTTGGGGGCGGGAGGCCGGGCAATGAGCAGTTCTTC.